The next 7 T cell receptor beta chains were all read from a single sample in a study of preoperative IRX-2 immunotherapy in early breast cancer. The treatment here: preoperative locoregional IRX-2 cytokine immunotherapy. TCRdb's table, derived via immunoSEQ multiplex PCR, lists solely in-frame clones and lacks some. The data hold some 2,800 clones, with approximately 72% observed a single time. Sequenced here: tumor tissue, sampled before IRX-2 immunotherapy. The origin of the receptors is a human donor with breast cancer.

This sequence joins TRBV6-8 and TRBJ2-7, with 9 positions matching TRBD1. Germline values: CDR1 MNHGY, CDR2 SAAAGT. The CDR3 runs 15 residues. V lost 5 bases and J lost 2; bases outside the gene matches: 7. The CDR3 spells CASSDRRDRAYEQYF. The CDR3 DNA is TGTGCCAGCAGTGACCGACGGGACAGGGCCTACGAGCAGTACTTC.

This sequence joins TRBV5-1 and TRBJ1-1; D uncertain. The ends were cut back, 1 base at V and 2 bases at J, with 9 bases in the middle. The CDR3 contains 14 residues. Germline V gene lookup returns CDR1 SGHRS and CDR2 YFSETQ. This CDR3 is CASSLSSANTEAFF. CDR3 bases: TGCGCCAGCAGCTTGTCCTCAGCCAACACTGAAGCTTTCTTT.

The chain couples TRBV7-6 to TRBJ1-1, with D possibly matching TRBD1 (6 bases). V was shortened by 0 bases and J by 4 bases, with 12 bases between the two germline ends. CDR1 and CDR2 from the germline V gene are SGHVS and FNYEAQ. This CDR3 has 15 amino acids. Written as DNA, the CDR3 is TGTGCCAGCAGCTTAGCCCCAGGGGCGAGCACTGAAGCTTTCTTT. Encoded protein: CASSLAPGASTEAFF.

This chain uses TRBV11-3 with TRBJ2-4, with 10 nucleotides matching TRBD2. V shed 5 bases and J 6 bases; nucleotides not matched to a gene: 4. CDR3 length equals 14 residues. Per the germline V gene, CDR1 is SGHNT and CDR2 is YENEEA. CDR3 region: CASSPPSGRNIQYF. The CDR3 region has the DNA TGTGCCAGCAGCCCCCCTAGCGGGAGAAACATTCAGTACTTC.

The rearrangement links TRBV6-8 to TRBJ2-7, with D possibly matching TRBD2 (5 bases). Germline V gene data show CDR1 as MNHGY and CDR2 as SAAAGT. V was trimmed by 6 bases and J by 6 bases, leaving 15 bases between them. The CDR3 runs 13 residues. CDR3 in DNA: TGTGCCAGCAGAGCCGGGCCTGGAGGCGAGCAGTACTTC. Translation: CASRAGPGGEQYF.

A few counts support this clone. This chain connects TRBV30 to TRBJ1-5, with D unclear. The length of the CDR3 is 13 residues. The germline V and J ends were trimmed by 5 bases and 3 bases, with 11 bases remaining between them. CDR1 is GTSNPN and CDR2 is SVGIG in the germline V gene (reference sequence). This CDR3 reads CAWGDGYNQPQHF. CDR3 bases: TGTGCCTGGGGAGACGGGTACAATCAGCCCCAGCATTTT.

The chain is built from TRBV28 and TRBJ1-1; perhaps TRBD1 as D (5 bases). V gave up 5 bases and J gave up 5 bases, with 15 bases separating them. The CDR3 contains 14 residues. The germline V gene encodes CDR1 MDHEN and CDR2 SYDVKM. CDR3 nucleotide sequence: TGTGCCAGCAGTCTCCCCCAGGGTTGGACTGAAGCTTTCTTT. The encoded protein is CASSLPQGWTEAFF. The full variable domain, its missing parts supplied by reference TRBV28 and TRBJ1-1, is DVKVTQSSRYLVKRTGEKVFLECVQDMDHENMFWYRQDPGLGLRLIYFSYDVKMKEKGDIPEGYSVSREKKERFSLILESASTNQTSMYLCASSLPQGWTEAFFGQGTRLTVV.